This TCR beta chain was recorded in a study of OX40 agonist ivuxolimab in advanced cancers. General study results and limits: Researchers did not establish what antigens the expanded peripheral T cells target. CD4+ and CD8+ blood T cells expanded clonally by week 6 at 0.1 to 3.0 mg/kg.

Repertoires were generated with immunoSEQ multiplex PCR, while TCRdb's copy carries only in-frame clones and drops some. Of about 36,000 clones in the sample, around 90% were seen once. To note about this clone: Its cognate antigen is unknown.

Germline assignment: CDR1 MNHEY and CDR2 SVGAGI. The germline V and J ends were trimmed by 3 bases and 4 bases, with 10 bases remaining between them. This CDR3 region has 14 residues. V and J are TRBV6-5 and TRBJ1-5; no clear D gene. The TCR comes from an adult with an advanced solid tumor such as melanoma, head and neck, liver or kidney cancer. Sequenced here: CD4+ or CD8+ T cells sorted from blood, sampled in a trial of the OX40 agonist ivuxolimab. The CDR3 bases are TGTGCCAGCAGTTATCGTGGCGGTAATCAGCCCCAGCATTTT. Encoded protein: CASSYRGGNQPQHF.